A single sample gave rise to the 28 T cell receptor beta chains below, sequenced in a study of Ad26.COV2.S vaccination and SARS-CoV-2 variants. Sequencing was performed with immunoSEQ multiplex PCR; in TCRdb, only in-frame clones are kept and a portion is missing. The sample contains roughly 320,000 clones, around 84% of which appear only once. Treatment indicated: over 15 received Ad26.COV2.S at low or high dose, single or two shots; 5 received placebo; per-sample allocation not given. The samples were gathered on day 63 after the first injection of vaccine or placebo. Specimen: peripheral blood, collected in a trial of Ad26.COV2.S vaccine versus placebo. The receptors originated from a person aged 18-65 years who received the Ad26.COV2.S COVID-19 vaccine or a placebo.

The CDR3 nucleotides are TGTGCCAGCAGCAAGCCGGACCTCCGGGATGGCTACACCTTC. This encodes CASSKPDLRDGYTF. This rearrangement joins TRBV7-2 to TRBJ1-2, with D unresolved. The CDR3 contains 14 residues. Germline assignment: CDR1 SGHTA and CDR2 FQGNSA. The V end lost 5 bases, the J end lost 6 bases, and 16 bases lay between the germline ends.

This chain connects TRBV4-1 to TRBJ1-1; 8 bases line up with TRBD1. V lost 5 bases to trimming and J lost 0 bases; unmatched junction nucleotides: 8. CDR1 and CDR2 (germline): MGHRA, YSYEKL. This CDR3 spans 16 amino acids. CDR3 nucleotides: TGCGCCAGCAGCTCTCGGACAGGGACCATGAACACTGAAGCTTTCTTT. This translates into CASSSRTGTMNTEAFF.

The V and J genes are TRBV5-1 and TRBJ2-5; the D is unclear. The CDR3 extends over 15 amino acids. V gave up 0 bases and J gave up 1 base, with 10 bases separating them. Germline values: CDR1 SGHRS, CDR2 YFSETQ. In nucleotides, the CDR3 is TGCGCCAGCAGCTTGGATCCAGGACCCCAAGAGACCCAGTACTTC. Its protein is CASSLDPGPQETQYF. The full variable domain, with the rest looked up from reference TRBV5-1 and TRBJ2-5, is KAGVTQTPRYLIKTRGQQVTLSCSPISGHRSVSWYQQTPGQGLQFLFEYFSETQRNKGNFPGRFSGRQFSNSRSEMNVSTLELGDSALYLCASSLDPGPQETQYFGPGTRLLVL.

The chain employs TRBV5-4 and TRBJ1-1; D is unclear. The germline gives CDR1 SGHNT, CDR2 YYREEE (reference sequence). The CDR3 is 12 amino acids. V was pared by 3 bases and J by 7 bases, with 10 bases between. The CDR3 DNA is TGTGCCAGCAGCTGGACTCCGGGTGAAGCTTTCTTT. Translating gives CASSWTPGEAFF.

The chain is built from TRBV4-1 and TRBJ1-2; 7 bases map to TRBD1. Germline V gene data show CDR1 as MGHRA and CDR2 as YSYEKL. V shed 2 bases, J shed 4 bases, and the junction held 7 bases outside the gene matches. The CDR3 spans 15 residues. CDR3 amino acids: CASSQSWTGSYGYTF. The CDR3 DNA follows: TGCGCCAGCAGCCAAAGCTGGACAGGTAGCTATGGCTACACCTTC.

Turning to this clone: Other DNA sequences in the sample encode the same CDR3. This chain links TRBV5-1 with TRBJ2-5; no firm D call. This CDR3 region has 13 residues. With 0 bases removed from V and 3 bases from J, the gap between germline ends came to 6 bases. Per germline, CDR1 SGHRS and CDR2 YFSETQ. The CDR3 DNA follows: TGCGCCAGCAGCTTGGGACGGGAAGAGACCCAGTACTTC. Translating it yields CASSLGREETQYF.

This clone was picked up a small number of times. The chain uses TRBV5-1 and TRBJ1-2, with D tentatively TRBD1 (5 bases). Trimming removed 4 bases from V and 3 bases from J, with 25 bases in between. The CDR3 is 18 residues long. The germline V gene has CDR1 SGHRS and CDR2 YFSETQ. CDR3 bases: TGCGCCAGCAGCGGTGGGGGGAACCCCAGGGTTTTTGACTATGGCTACACCTTC. Translation: CASSGGGNPRVFDYGYTF.

The CDR3 DNA follows: TGTGCCAGCAGCCCTTGGACCGGTACCTACGAGCAGTACTTC. Translated: CASSPWTGTYEQYF. The chain has TRBV7-9 and TRBJ2-7, with D hard to call. Germline loops: CDR1 SEHNR, CDR2 FQNEAQ (reference sequence). This CDR3 spans 14 amino acids. Trimming removed 5 bases at V and 2 bases at J, with 13 bases between.

The CDR3 spells CASSPNVAEEGRDTQYF. The CDR3 nucleotides read TGTGCCAGCAGCCCAAACGTGGCGGAAGAGGGGCGAGATACGCAGTATTTT. The rearrangement links TRBV3-1 (or the pseudogene TRBV3-2) to TRBJ2-3, with D possibly being TRBD1 or TRBD2 (5 bases each). This CDR3 has 17 amino acids. V lost 4 bases to trimming and J lost 5 bases, with 22 bases between them. The germline V gene encodes CDR1 LGHDT and CDR2 YNNKEL (reference sequence).

This clone appeared once. This chain links TRBV18 with TRBJ1-1; D is possibly TRBD1 (6 bases). V gave up 3 bases and J gave up 4 bases, with 15 bases separating them. CDR3 length equals 15 residues. The V gene's germline CDR1 is KGHSH and CDR2 LQKENI. The CDR3 DNA reads as TGTGCCAGCTCACCCGCGGAGGGGGGAATCACTGAAGCTTTCTTT. Translated: CASSPAEGGITEAFF.

V usage is TRBV12-3 or TRBV12-4 and J usage is TRBJ1-2, with TRBD1 matching over 8 bases. V gave up 4 bases and J gave up 4 bases; unmatched junction bases: 2. This CDR3 contains 13 residues. DNA for the CDR3: TGTGCCAGCAGTTGGACAGGGTCCTATGGCTACACCTTC. Amino acids: CASSWTGSYGYTF.

The V and J genes are TRBV29-1 and TRBJ1-1, with D unresolved. V was pared by 6 bases and J by 0 bases, with 14 bases between. CDR1 and CDR2 (germline): SQVTM, ANQGSEA. The CDR3 contains 14 residues. Here the CDR3 DNA reads TGCAGCGTCGGCGGGGTAGGGATGAACACTGAAGCTTTCTTT. It yields the protein CSVGGVGMNTEAFF.

The chain joins TRBV5-6 to TRBJ2-7; D gene ambiguous. CDR3 size: 14 residues. Trimming stripped 5 bases from V and 3 bases from J, with 15 bases between. CDR1 and CDR2 (germline): SGHDT, YYEEEE. The DNA for the CDR3 is TGTGCCAGCAGTTTCGACGGATCCTTCTACGAGCAGTACTTC. It is translated as CASSFDGSFYEQYF.

The chain links TRBV11-3 to TRBJ2-1; 7 bases are a match to TRBD1. The V gene end was trimmed by 4 bases and the J gene end by 2 bases; junction bases not matched to a gene: 5. The CDR3 runs 15 residues. CDR1 is SGHNT, CDR2 YENEEA, per germline. Here the CDR3 reads CASSYRQGPYNEQFF. In DNA, the CDR3 is TGTGCCAGCAGCTACCGACAGGGCCCCTACAATGAGCAGTTCTTC. Combining the CDR3 with reference TRBV11-3 and TRBJ2-1 gives the whole variable domain EAGVVQSPRYKIIEKKQPVAFWCNPISGHNTLYWYLQNLGQGPELLIRYENEEAVDDSQLPKDRFSAERLKGVDSTLKIQPAELGDSAVYLCASSYRQGPYNEQFFGPGTRLTVL.

The V call is TRBV7-9, the J call TRBJ1-4; TRBD1 is a possible D gene (6 bases). Trimming removed 7 bases from V and 4 bases from J, with 13 bases in between. Germline V lookup: CDR1 SEHNR, CDR2 FQNEAQ (reference sequence). This CDR3 has 14 residues. CDR3 sequence reads: CASTHLQGNEKLFF. DNA for the CDR3: TGTGCCAGCACCCACCTACAGGGTAATGAAAAACTGTTTTTT.

The chain combines TRBV7-2 with TRBJ1-1; 7 positions agree with TRBD1. V lost 5 bases, J lost 4 bases, and 10 bases stayed unmatched. Per germline, CDR1 SGHTA and CDR2 FQGNSA. This CDR3 is built from 15 residues. CDR3 in DNA: TGTGCCAGCAGCCCCCCGACAGGGAAGGGCACTGAAGCTTTCTTT. Protein: CASSPPTGKGTEAFF.

V and J are TRBV25-1 and TRBJ1-1; D might be TRBD1 (6 bases). The V end was cut by 6 bases, the J end by 3 bases, with 14 bases between. Germline-derived CDR1 and CDR2 are MGHDK and SYGVNS. This CDR3 is built from 14 residues. The CDR3 DNA is TGTGCCAGCAGAGGATCCAGGGGAGACACTGAAGCTTTCTTT. Protein sequence: CASRGSRGDTEAFF.

The chain uses TRBV30 and TRBJ2-1; D might be TRBD2 (5 bases). The CDR3 length is 12 residues. V lost 4 bases to trimming and J lost 9 bases, with 13 bases between them. From germline, CDR1 is GTSNPN and CDR2 SVGIG (reference sequence). This chain's CDR3 is CAWTPLEGEQFF. CDR3 nucleotide sequence: TGTGCCTGGACCCCTCTAGAGGGTGAGCAGTTCTTC.

This chain connects TRBV11-2 to TRBJ2-1; D uncertain. The germline CDR1 and CDR2 sequences are SGHAT and FQNNGV. CDR3 length: 18 residues. V shed 6 bases and J shed 2 bases, with 23 bases lying between them. CDR3 loop: CASSLSIGRRAAYNEQFF. Written as DNA, the CDR3 is TGTGCCAGCAGTTTATCCATAGGACGTAGGGCAGCCTACAATGAGCAGTTCTTC.

The chain is built from TRBV6-1 and TRBJ1-6, with D unclear. Germline lookup yields CDR1 MNHNS and CDR2 SASEGT. This CDR3 has 15 amino acids. V was trimmed by 1 base and J by 8 bases, leaving 12 bases between them. CDR3 sequence: CASSEDLAADSPLHF. CDR3 nucleotide sequence: TGTGCCAGCAGTGAAGATCTGGCAGCCGATTCACCCCTCCACTTT.

The rearrangement links TRBV21-1 to TRBJ2-7; whether TRBD2, the table's D call, matches the DNA was not checked. TRBV21-1 is described as a pseudogene. This CDR3 is 18 amino acids long. The CDR3 region is CASTPSWRGAEPVYEQYF. Written as DNA, the CDR3 is TGTGCCAGCACCCCAAGCTGGCGGGGGGCCGAACCCGTCTACGAGCAGTACTTC.

The rearrangement links TRBV5-1 to TRBJ2-5, with TRBD1 as a possible D gene (5 bases). CDR3 length: 14 amino acids. Between the trimmed V and J ends, which lost 4 bases and 4 bases, there was a span of 14 bases. CDR1 is SGHRS, CDR2 YFSETQ, per germline. The chain's CDR3 is CASSVQEPRETQYF. In DNA form, the CDR3 reads TGCGCCAGCAGCGTACAGGAGCCCCGAGAGACCCAGTACTTC.

This chain uses TRBV4-1 with TRBJ1-2; 9 nucleotides match TRBD1. Germline V lookup: CDR1 MGHRA, CDR2 YSYEKL. This CDR3 spans 15 amino acids. V shed 1 base, J shed 8 bases, and the junction held 8 bases outside the gene matches. CDR3 coding DNA: TGCGCCAGCAGCCAAGGAGGACAGGGGATGCAAGGCTACACCTTC. Its translation is CASSQGGQGMQGYTF.

The chain combines TRBV7-9 with TRBJ2-3; 7 bases fit TRBD2. V trimming: 4 bases; J trimming: 1 base; junction bases outside the gene matches: 11. CDR3 length: 17 amino acids. Germline values: CDR1 SEHNR, CDR2 FQNEAQ (reference sequence). The CDR3 spells CASSSKSGGGRTDTQYF. The CDR3 nucleotides read TGTGCCAGCAGCTCCAAGTCTGGCGGGGGACGCACAGATACGCAGTATTTT. The variable domain in full, completed from reference TRBV7-9 and TRBJ2-3, reads DTGVSQNPRHKITKRGQNVTFRCDPISEHNRLYWYRQTLGQGPEFLTYFQNEAQLEKSRLLSDRFSAERPKGSFSTLEIQRTEQGDSAMYLCASSSKSGGGRTDTQYFGPGTRLTVL.

V is TRBV7-2 and J is TRBJ2-5; 8 nucleotides line up with TRBD1. V dropped 2 bases and J dropped 5; count of bases not matched to a gene: 7. The germline gives CDR1 SGHTA, CDR2 FQGNSA. The CDR3 length is 15 residues. The CDR3 sequence: CASSLQGAWGETQYF. The CDR3 DNA reads as TGTGCCAGCAGCTTACAGGGGGCCTGGGGTGAGACCCAGTACTTC.

The rearrangement uses TRBV7-6 and TRBJ1-1; 7 positions agree with TRBD1. V was clipped by 4 bases and J by 0 bases; unmatched bases: 5. CDR1 is SGHVS, CDR2 FNYEAQ, per germline. CDR3 length: 15 amino acids. As DNA, the CDR3 is TGTGCCAGCAGCTCACAGGGGAATATGAACACTGAAGCTTTCTTT. Encoded protein: CASSSQGNMNTEAFF.

This chain joins TRBV10-1 and TRBJ1-1; D is unclear. CDR3 length: 15 residues. V was pared by 3 bases and J by 0 bases, with 11 bases between. In germline, CDR1 is WNHNN, CDR2 SYGVQD (reference sequence). Here the CDR3 DNA reads TGCGCCAGCAGTGAATCGATGGGCCTGAACACTGAAGCTTTCTTT. Residues: CASSESMGLNTEAFF.

The J gene is TRBJ1-5, the V gene TRBV6-6, with 7 bases lining up with TRBD1. The ends lost 5 bases at V and 3 bases at J; junction bases unmatched: 13. This CDR3 is built from 17 residues. Germline lookup yields CDR1 MNHNY and CDR2 SVGAGI (reference sequence). CDR3 sequence (DNA): TGTGCCAGCAGTCCCCTCACAGGGGCGTGGAACAATCAGCCCCAGCATTTT. Amino acids: CASSPLTGAWNNQPQHF.